Shown below are 8 T cell receptor beta chains from a single sample sequenced in a study of identical twins' blood T cells. One entry per CDR3 protein results from TCRdb running MiXCR on the 5' RACE reads. The sample consists of hundreds of thousands of distinct CDR3 sequences, 28% of them appearing once. Sequencing was performed on PBMCs. The receptors come from a woman between 18 and 55 years old in good health.

CDR3 sequence: CASSPGGGVGQEAFF. The CDR3 nucleotides read TGTGCCAGCTCACCAGGGGGTGGTGTAGGCCAAGAAGCTTTCTTT. The chain employs TRBV18 and TRBJ1-1; TRBD1 is a possible D gene (5 bases). Trimming shortened V by 2 bases and J by 8 bases, and 18 bases separated the two germline ends. Germline V CDR1 and CDR2: KGHSH, LQKENI. This CDR3 contains 15 residues. Full variable domain (outside the CDR3, taken from reference TRBV18 and TRBJ1-1): NAGVMQNPRHLVRRRGQEARLRCSPMKGHSHVYWYRQLPEEGLKFMVYLQKENIIDESGMPKERFSAEFPKEGPSILRIQQVVRGDSAAYFCASSPGGGVGQEAFFGQGTRLTVV.

The chain carries TRBV29-1 and TRBJ1-1; maybe TRBD1 (5 bases). Germline assignment: CDR1 SQVTM and CDR2 ANQGSEA. V lost 7 bases, J lost 0 bases, and 12 bases lay in between. CDR3 length: 13 residues. The CDR3 here is CSGIKGLNTEAFF. The CDR3 region has the DNA TGCAGCGGCATTAAGGGGTTGAACACTGAAGCTTTCTTT.

This clonotype was detected only a few times. J is TRBJ2-3 and V is TRBV24-1; TRBD2 aligns across 15 bases. CDR1 is KGHDR, CDR2 SFDVKD, per germline. After removal of 4 bases from V and 3 bases from J, the junction contained 4 bases not matched to a gene. CDR3 size: 17 residues. CDR3: CATSDPGTSGRTDTQYF. The DNA of the CDR3 is TGTGCCACCAGTGACCCCGGGACTAGCGGGAGGACAGATACGCAGTATTTT.

The chain carries TRBV19 and TRBJ2-1; maybe TRBD1 (6 bases). CDR3 size: 14 residues. Germline loops: CDR1 LNHDA, CDR2 SQIVND (reference sequence). V was trimmed by 6 bases and J by 8 bases, leaving 17 bases between them. CDR3 sequence reads: CASSYLRQVDEQFF. In nucleotides, the CDR3 is TGTGCCAGTAGCTACCTGAGACAGGTCGATGAGCAGTTCTTC.

The rearrangement joins TRBV6-5 to TRBJ1-6, with D unclear. The length of the CDR3 is 15 residues. The germline V and J ends were trimmed by 7 bases and 0 bases, with 10 bases remaining between them. Per germline, CDR1 MNHEY and CDR2 SVGAGI. In DNA form, the CDR3 reads TGTGCCAGCACCTTCTTAAGCTCCTATAATTCACCCCTCCACTTT. This sequence encodes CASTFLSSYNSPLHF.

The CDR3 spells CASTPMVGAYNEQFF. CDR3 in DNA: TGCGCCAGCACCCCCATGGTAGGAGCCTACAATGAGCAGTTCTTC. V gene TRBV5-1 combines with J gene TRBJ2-1, with D unresolved. The germline gives CDR1 SGHRS, CDR2 YFSETQ. The CDR3 runs to 15 residues. V was trimmed by 6 bases and J by 2 bases, leaving 15 bases between them.

This clonotype was observed a few times. The chain carries TRBV20-1 and TRBJ2-1, with TRBD2 matching 8 bases. Trimming took 3 bases from V and 11 from J; bases not matched to a gene: 9. The CDR3 consists of 13 residues. Germline assignment: CDR1 DFQATT and CDR2 SNEGSKA (reference sequence). This CDR3 reads CSARALAGNKQFF. The DNA of the CDR3 is TGCAGTGCTAGGGCCTTAGCGGGAAACAAGCAGTTCTTC.

The gene calls are TRBV19 and TRBJ2-1, with 8 positions matching TRBD1. The CDR3 consists of 14 residues. Germline CDR1 LNHDA, CDR2 SQIVND (reference sequence). With 3 bases clipped from V and 6 bases from J, the junction kept 4 bases outside the gene matches. This CDR3 reads CASSITGGSNEQFF. The DNA of the CDR3 is TGTGCCAGTAGTATTACAGGGGGAAGCAATGAGCAGTTCTTC.